These 18 T cell receptor beta chains came from one sample sequenced in a study of T-cell reconstitution after alpha-beta-depleted transplantation in children. Preparation of the TCRbeta library used unique molecular identifiers. TCRdb ran MiXCR on the PCR reads and lists one entry per CDR3 protein. This table has about 540,000 distinct CDR3 sequences, 20% to 30% appearing once. The material sequenced was PBMCs, taken before TCRalphabeta/CD19-depleted stem cell transplant. The receptors were sampled from a boy under two years old with Wiskott-Aldrich syndrome, due to receive a stem cell transplant.

V gene TRBV7-2 combines with J gene TRBJ2-1; D ambiguous. V was cut by 2 bases and J by 3 bases, with 8 bases left in between. The germline CDR1 and CDR2 sequences are SGHTA and FQGNSA. The CDR3 is 14 amino acids. Here the CDR3 reads CASSLRSIYNEQFF. The CDR3 DNA sequence: TGTGCCAGCAGCTTACGGAGTATCTACAATGAGCAGTTCTTC.

The sample holds a few counts of this clonotype. The chain links TRBV10-3 to TRBJ2-2; 8 bases map to TRBD1. Germline CDR1 and CDR2: ENHRY and SYGVKD. Unmatched junction bases numbered 3, after V lost 5 bases and J lost 1 base. The CDR3 runs to 15 residues. The CDR3 nucleotides are TGTGCCATCAGTTCCGGGACAGGGAACACCGGGGAGCTGTTTTTT. Translated, it gives CAISSGTGNTGELFF.

The rearrangement uses TRBV6-1 and TRBJ2-1, with 10 bases aligning to TRBD2. V lost 6 bases to trimming and J lost 8 bases; unmatched junction nucleotides: 10. Germline CDR1 MNHNS, CDR2 SASEGT. The CDR3 covers 15 residues. The CDR3 nucleotides are TGTGCCAGCAGCTCCCCGGGACTAGCGAATTATGAGCAGTTCTTC. Its translation is CASSSPGLANYEQFF.

This rearrangement joins TRBV20-1 to TRBJ2-1; the match to TRBD2 covers 10 bases. Unmatched junction bases numbered 6, after V lost 4 bases and J lost 0 bases. The CDR3 spans 16 residues. Per germline, CDR1 DFQATT and CDR2 SNEGSKA (reference sequence). The CDR3 reads CSATERTSGSYNEQFF. The CDR3 DNA follows: TGCAGTGCTACCGAAAGGACTAGCGGCTCCTACAATGAGCAGTTCTTC.

This chain links TRBV7-3 with TRBJ2-6; D may be TRBD1 or TRBD2 (5 bases each). CDR1 is SGHTA, CDR2 FQGTGA, per germline. CDR3 size: 17 residues. Trimming left V 6 bases short and J 0 bases short, with 15 bases between. As DNA, the CDR3 is TGTGCCAGCAGTAGGGGAGCCTTGGGCTCTGGGGCCAACGTCCTGACTTTC. Its translation is CASSRGALGSGANVLTF.

This clonotype was counted a few times. V gene TRBV29-1 combines with J gene TRBJ2-7, with TRBD1 matching 11 bases. V was clipped by 6 bases and J by 6 bases; unmatched bases: 7. Per the germline V gene, CDR1 is SQVTM and CDR2 is ANQGSEA. There are 13 residues in the CDR3. The CDR3 DNA sequence: TGCAGCGTGGCCGGGACAGGGGGAGTCGAGCAGTACTTC. Translation: CSVAGTGGVEQYF.

The J gene is TRBJ2-1, the V gene TRBV5-1; maybe TRBD2 (6 bases). V lost 5 bases and J 4 bases, leaving 13 bases between the germline ends. Per the germline V gene, CDR1 is SGHRS and CDR2 is YFSETQ. This CDR3 spans 14 amino acids. DNA of the CDR3: TGCGCCAGCAGGGCGGGGCTAGCGTACAATGAGCAGTTCTTC. It is translated as CASRAGLAYNEQFF.

This clonotype has just a few counts. The CDR3 nucleotides read TGTGCCAGCAGCTTGGGACTAGCGGGAGAGCTAGAGCAGTACTTC. It is translated as CASSLGLAGELEQYF. The rearrangement uses TRBV5-6 and TRBJ2-7; 12 bases align to TRBD2. Germline loops: CDR1 SGHDT, CDR2 YYEEEE. The CDR3 extends over 15 amino acids. The ends lost 0 bases at V and 7 bases at J; junction bases unmatched: 5.

The chain joins TRBV5-1 to TRBJ1-4; D gene unclear. Trimming stripped 0 bases from V and 0 bases from J, with 12 bases between. This CDR3 is built from 17 residues. The germline CDR1 and CDR2 sequences are SGHRS and YFSETQ. DNA of the CDR3: TGCGCCAGCAGCTTGGATGGCAGATCAGCAACTAATGAAAAACTGTTTTTT. Residues: CASSLDGRSATNEKLFF.

There are a few counts of this clonotype. The rearrangement joins TRBV10-3 to TRBJ2-2, with 7 bases identical to TRBD2. This CDR3 region has 14 residues. The J segment lost 0 bases and the V segment lost 7 bases, leaving 2 bases of the junction unmatched. Germline V gives CDR1 ENHRY, CDR2 SYGVKD. Here the CDR3 reads CAIKGLANTGELFF. CDR3 nucleotide sequence: TGTGCCATCAAAGGACTAGCGAACACCGGGGAGCTGTTTTTT.

This chain links TRBV5-1 with TRBJ1-1, with TRBD1 matching 7 bases. This CDR3 is 15 amino acids long. Germline assignment: CDR1 SGHRS and CDR2 YFSETQ. V was pared by 5 bases and J by 5 bases, with 12 bases of the junction left unmatched. The CDR3 bases are TGCGCCAGCAGTGATGCAGGGGGGGAGTGGACTGAAGCTTTCTTT. Protein product: CASSDAGGEWTEAFF. The variable domain in full, with the rest retrieved from reference TRBV5-1 and TRBJ1-1, is KAGVTQTPRYLIKTRGQQVTLSCSPISGHRSVSWYQQTPGQGLQFLFEYFSETQRNKGNFPGRFSGRQFSNSRSEMNVSTLELGDSALYLCASSDAGGEWTEAFFGQGTRLTVV.

This clonotype was detected only a few times. The chain links TRBV28 to TRBJ2-7; TRBD2 matches at 15 bases. V gave up 5 bases and J gave up 4 bases; unmatched junction bases: 18. This CDR3 region has 20 residues. In germline, CDR1 is MDHEN, CDR2 SYDVKM. The CDR3 DNA follows: TGTGCCAGCAGTCCACCCCACGGACTAGCGGGAGGGCCCTTACTTTACGAGCAGTACTTC. It specifies CASSPPHGLAGGPLLYEQYF.

DNA for the CDR3: TGCGCCAGCAGCTCAAAGACAGGGGACACCGGGGAGCTGTTTTTT. The encoded protein is CASSSKTGDTGELFF. V and J are TRBV5-1 and TRBJ2-2; 8 bases map to TRBD1. The ends lost 3 bases at V and 3 bases at J; junction bases unmatched: 4. The CDR3 spans 15 residues. The germline V gene has CDR1 SGHRS and CDR2 YFSETQ.

This chain joins TRBV20-1 and TRBJ2-5; 9 nucleotides line up with TRBD2. Germline CDR1 is DFQATT and CDR2 is SNEGSKA (reference sequence). This CDR3 comprises 16 residues. The V and J ends lost 0 bases and 3 bases, in that order; junction bases with no gene match: 8. CDR3: CSARDPLAGQKETQYF. The CDR3 DNA reads TGCAGTGCTAGAGATCCCCTAGCGGGGCAAAAAGAGACCCAGTACTTC.

This chain links TRBV6-1 with TRBJ2-5, with 7 bases that match TRBD1. V shed 7 bases and J 4 bases; nucleotides not matched to a gene: 9. This CDR3 is built from 14 residues. Germline lookup yields CDR1 MNHNS and CDR2 SASEGT. The CDR3 region is CASMTIRGRETQYF. Written as DNA, the CDR3 is TGTGCCAGCATGACGATAAGGGGGCGAGAGACCCAGTACTTC.

The chain uses TRBV7-8 and TRBJ2-2; D not certain. Trimming left V 7 bases short and J 0 bases short, with 15 bases between. This CDR3 spans 16 amino acids. Germline V gene lookup returns CDR1 SGHVS and CDR2 FQNEAQ. The CDR3 reads CASIRDTPSNTGELFF. CDR3 sequence (DNA): TGTGCCAGCATTAGAGACACCCCCTCGAACACCGGGGAGCTGTTTTTT.

The chain couples TRBV6-5 to TRBJ1-1, with no clear D. The germline gives CDR1 MNHEY, CDR2 SVGAGI. Deletions cut 1 base from V and 10 bases from J, with 16 bases between. The CDR3 spans 14 residues. As DNA, the CDR3 is TGTGCCAGCAGTTACTTAAACGGACGTCCCGGAGCTTTCTTT. It translates to CASSYLNGRPGAFF.

The chain uses TRBV6-1 and TRBJ1-2; D is ambiguous. The CDR3 runs to 15 residues. V was cut by 7 bases and J by 2 bases, with 17 bases left in between. CDR1 and CDR2 (germline): MNHNS, SASEGT. The CDR3 loop reads CASKSPVGGNYGYTF. CDR3 coding DNA: TGTGCCAGCAAATCCCCGGTCGGAGGGAACTATGGCTACACCTTC.